This T cell receptor (beta chain) was obtained from a study of blood T cell repertoires in COVID-19. As for the study in general: The United States, Italy and Spain were the sources of the acute and convalescent COVID-19 samples. PBMCs, B-cell-depleted T cells, or T cells provided the cDNA or gDNA that made up the material.

Germline V gives CDR1 SGHRS, CDR2 YFSETQ. The ends were cut back, 0 bases at V and 6 bases at J, with 13 bases in the middle. The CDR3 runs to 14 residues. As originally analysed: Quantification of nucleated cells was approximated via reference gene primer amplification. Some clones are missing from TCRdb's copy, which holds only in-frame ones; the method was immunoSEQ multiplex PCR. V and J calls and clone size are copied from that table; D and trimming were computed from the DNA. The table lists 95,000 to 150,000 clones, around 80% of them singletons, with 15% to 20% in the top ten. Material: peripheral blood. The receptor comes from a man in his 60s with active or convalescent COVID-19. The chain uses TRBV5-1 and TRBJ2-7, with D tentatively TRBD1 (5 bases). The CDR3 here is CASSLGARVVEQYF. The CDR3 bases are TGCGCCAGCAGCTTGGGAGCCAGGGTGGTCGAGCAGTACTTC.